The T cell receptor beta chain described here comes from a study of blood T cell repertoires in COVID-19 (TCRdb year 2020). Describing the broader study: The collaborator samples originated in the United States, Italy and Spain and spanned the acute and convalescent phases of COVID-19. The material from the prospective study consisted of cDNA or gDNA derived from T cells, B-cell-depleted T cells, or PBMCs. Subjects who had been exposed to COVID-19, were actively infected with it, or had recovered from it provided the deeply sampled blood TCRbeta repertoires that made up the dataset. The repertoires were released in a freely available public database meant as a resource for research on the immune response to SARS-CoV-2. Samples came from the ongoing ImmuneRACE study (first 160 participants) plus 1,254 subjects from 6 global collaborators. The sample metadata nearly always contained a de-identified subject ID, COVID-19 status, age in years and sex. Where HLA class I and class II types were available, the types were taken from metadata supplied by the sample provider, not from assay-based typing.

Whole blood was collected in K2EDTA tubes by collaborating institutions according to the institutions' own protocols. Collaborator samples were shipped for TCRbeta analysis as frozen whole blood, isolated PBMCs, or DNA extracted from either sample type. CDR1 and CDR2, per the germline V gene, are LGHNA and YSLEER. The CDR3, cysteine through phenylalanine, is 15 amino acids long. Just the 45-base CDR3 DNA is kept, in frame starting at base 1. From V the trimming removes 2 bases and from J it removes 6 bases, while the gene matches leave 6 bases of the junction unaccounted for. The immunoSEQ Assay, a bias-controlled multiplex PCR, was used to amplify TCRbeta CDR3 regions from genomic DNA. In the authors' own workflow: Nucleated cell counts per sample were estimated from amplification of reference gene primers within the assay. To quantify the absolute abundance of each unique TCRbeta CDR3 rearrangement, sequence reads were collapsed and filtered. For each sample, productive Simpson clonality was calculated as the square root of Simpson's diversity index across productive rearrangements. In TCRdb, the immuneACCESS table is reduced to in-frame sequences with V and J assigned. These tables do not hold every clone; where another copy was compared, an unresolved V gene accounts for under half, and the others remain unexplained. V, J and clone size are taken as reported in that table, and D and trimming were inferred from the DNA itself. A total of about 150,000 clones appear in this sample, 65% to 85% of them only once. The ten largest clones capture about 5% of the sample.

Note on this clone: Its antigen has not been determined. No base-level quality is on record; no much larger clone is a single base apart.

The research as a whole found: How much clinical and demographic metadata was included differed by source and by participant, and the metadata was provided uncurated.

In this chain, TRBV4-3 is recombined with TRBJ2-2; a stretch of 7 junction bases matches TRBD2. This sequence was found in a woman between 50 and 59 years old with acute or convalescent COVID-19. The source material was peripheral blood. The DNA sequence reads TGCGCCAGCAGCCAATCTGCCGCGGGGGCCGGGGAGCTGTTTTTT. The encoded protein is CASSQSAAGAGELFF.